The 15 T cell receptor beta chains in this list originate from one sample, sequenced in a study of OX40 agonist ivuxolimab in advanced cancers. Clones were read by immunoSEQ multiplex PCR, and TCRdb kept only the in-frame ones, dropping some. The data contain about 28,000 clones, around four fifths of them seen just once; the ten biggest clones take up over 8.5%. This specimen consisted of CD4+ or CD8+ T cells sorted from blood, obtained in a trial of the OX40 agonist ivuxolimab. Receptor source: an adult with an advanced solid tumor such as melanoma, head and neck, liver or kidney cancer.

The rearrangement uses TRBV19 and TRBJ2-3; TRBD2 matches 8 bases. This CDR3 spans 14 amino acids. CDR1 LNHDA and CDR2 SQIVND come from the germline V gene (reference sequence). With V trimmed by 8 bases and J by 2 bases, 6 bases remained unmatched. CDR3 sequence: CASGRGGHTDTQYF. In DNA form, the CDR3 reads TGTGCCAGTGGACGGGGGGGACACACAGATACGCAGTATTTT.

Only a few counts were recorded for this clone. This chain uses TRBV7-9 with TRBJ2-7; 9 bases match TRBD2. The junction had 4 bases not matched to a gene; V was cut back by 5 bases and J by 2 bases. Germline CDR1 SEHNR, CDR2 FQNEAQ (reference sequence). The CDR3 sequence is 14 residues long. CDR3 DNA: TGTGCCAGCAGCGCGGGGGGGACCACCTACGAGCAGTACTTC. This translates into CASSAGGTTYEQYF.

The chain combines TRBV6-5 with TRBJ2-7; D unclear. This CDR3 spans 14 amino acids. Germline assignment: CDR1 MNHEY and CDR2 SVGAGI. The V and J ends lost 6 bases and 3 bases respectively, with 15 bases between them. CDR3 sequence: CASSIQSVDYEQYF. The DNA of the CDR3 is TGTGCCAGCAGCATACAGTCGGTCGACTACGAGCAGTACTTC.

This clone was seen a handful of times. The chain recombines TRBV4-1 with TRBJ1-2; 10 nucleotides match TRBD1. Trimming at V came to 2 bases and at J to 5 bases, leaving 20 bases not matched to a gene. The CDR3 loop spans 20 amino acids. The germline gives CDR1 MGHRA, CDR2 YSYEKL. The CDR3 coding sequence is TGCGCCAGCAGCCAAATTCGAGTTACGGGACAGGGGTTTCGTTGGTATGGCTACACCTTC. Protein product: CASSQIRVTGQGFRWYGYTF.

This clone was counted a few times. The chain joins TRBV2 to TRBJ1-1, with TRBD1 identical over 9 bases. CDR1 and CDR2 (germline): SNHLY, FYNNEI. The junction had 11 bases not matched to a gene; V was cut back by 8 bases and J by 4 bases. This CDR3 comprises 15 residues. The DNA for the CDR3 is TGTGCCAGCCGAGGGGGACAGGGCGTAGGCACTGAAGCTTTCTTT. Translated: CASRGGQGVGTEAFF.

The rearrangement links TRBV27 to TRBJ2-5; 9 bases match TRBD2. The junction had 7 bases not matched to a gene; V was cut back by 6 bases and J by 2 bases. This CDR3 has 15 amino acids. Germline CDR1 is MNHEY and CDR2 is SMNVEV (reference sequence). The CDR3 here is CASSLGLAPQETQYF. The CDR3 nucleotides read TGTGCCAGCAGCCTAGGACTAGCGCCACAAGAGACCCAGTACTTC.

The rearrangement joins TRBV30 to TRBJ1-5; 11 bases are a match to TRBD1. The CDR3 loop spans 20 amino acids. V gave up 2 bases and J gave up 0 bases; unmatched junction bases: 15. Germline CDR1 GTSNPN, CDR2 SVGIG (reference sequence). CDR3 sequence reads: CAWSSPRDRGSPYSNQPQHF. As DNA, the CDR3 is TGTGCCTGGAGTTCCCCCCGGGACAGGGGGTCCCCCTATAGCAATCAGCCCCAGCATTTT. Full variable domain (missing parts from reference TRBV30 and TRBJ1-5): SQTIHQWPATLVQPVGSPLSLECTVEGTSNPNLYWYRQAAGRGLQLLFYSVGIGQISSEVPQNLSASRPQDRQFILSSKKLLLSDSGFYLCAWSSPRDRGSPYSNQPQHFGDGTRLSIL.

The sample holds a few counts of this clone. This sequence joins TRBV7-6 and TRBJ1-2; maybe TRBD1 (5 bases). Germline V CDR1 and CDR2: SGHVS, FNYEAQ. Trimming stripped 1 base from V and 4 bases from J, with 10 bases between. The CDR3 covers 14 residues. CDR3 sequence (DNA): TGTGCCAGCAGCTTAGACCCCGACAGCTATGGCTACACCTTC. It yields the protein CASSLDPDSYGYTF.

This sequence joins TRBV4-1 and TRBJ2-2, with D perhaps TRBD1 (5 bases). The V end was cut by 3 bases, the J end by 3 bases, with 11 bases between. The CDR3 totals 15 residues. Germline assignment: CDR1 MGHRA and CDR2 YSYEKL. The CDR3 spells CASSQTDTYTGELFF. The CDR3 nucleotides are TGCGCCAGCAGCCAGACGGACACCTACACCGGGGAGCTGTTTTTT.

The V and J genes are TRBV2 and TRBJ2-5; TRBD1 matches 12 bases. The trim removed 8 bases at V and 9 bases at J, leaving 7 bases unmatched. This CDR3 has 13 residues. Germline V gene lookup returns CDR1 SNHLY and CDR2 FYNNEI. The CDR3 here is CASDRDRGLAQYF. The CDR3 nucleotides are TGTGCCAGCGACCGGGACAGGGGGCTGGCCCAGTACTTC.

Here the CDR3 reads CASSLTGFMNTEAFF. Here the CDR3 DNA reads TGTGCCAGCAGTTTGACGGGTTTCATGAACACTGAAGCTTTCTTT. This rearrangement joins TRBV6-1 to TRBJ1-1; D gene ambiguous. The CDR3 is 15 residues long. The V gene's germline CDR1 is MNHNS and CDR2 SASEGT. Trimming removed 5 bases from V and 0 bases from J, with 13 bases in between.

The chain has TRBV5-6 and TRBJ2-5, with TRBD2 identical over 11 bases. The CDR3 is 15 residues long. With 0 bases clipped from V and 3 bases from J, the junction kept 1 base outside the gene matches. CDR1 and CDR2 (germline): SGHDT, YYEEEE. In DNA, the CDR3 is TGTGCCAGCAGCTTGGAACTAGCGGGGGAAGAGACCCAGTACTTC. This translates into CASSLELAGEETQYF.

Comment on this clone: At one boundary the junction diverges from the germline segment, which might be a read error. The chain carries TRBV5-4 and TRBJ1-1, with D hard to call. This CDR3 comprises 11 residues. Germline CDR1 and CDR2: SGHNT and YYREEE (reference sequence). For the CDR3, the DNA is TGCGCCAGCAGCCAAGGATCCGAAGCTTTCTTT. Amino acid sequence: CASSQGSEAFF.

CDR3 sequence (DNA): TGTGCCAGCAGCGTAGGTGTGGCACCCCTAACAGATACGCAGTATTTT. This gives the protein CASSVGVAPLTDTQYF. V and J are TRBV9 and TRBJ2-3; no firm D call. From germline, CDR1 is SGDLS and CDR2 YYNGEE. The V end lost 0 bases, the J end lost 3 bases, and 14 bases lay between the germline ends. The CDR3 is 16 residues long.

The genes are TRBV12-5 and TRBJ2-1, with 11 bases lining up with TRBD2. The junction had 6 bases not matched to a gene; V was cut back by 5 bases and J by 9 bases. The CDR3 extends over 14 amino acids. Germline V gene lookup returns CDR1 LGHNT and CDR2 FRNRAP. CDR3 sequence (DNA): TGTGCTAGTGGTATAGGACTAGCGGGTGGTGAGCAGTTCTTC. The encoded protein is CASGIGLAGGEQFF.